Listed below are T cell receptor beta chains from one sample, sequenced in a study of glioma-infiltrating T cells. MiXCR was run by TCRdb on the multiplex PCR reads, yielding one entry per CDR3 protein. The repertoire includes around 390,000 distinct CDR3 sequences, 41% of them detected once, and around 12% sits in the top ten. Sequenced input: glioma tissue, nonneoplastic brain tissue, or PBMCs (not recorded which). Receptors originate from a human donor with low-grade glioma or glioblastoma, undergoing nonglioma brain surgery, or in good health (not recorded which). The conserved cysteine and the conserved F or W are not part of the CDR3 here. A D gene is named only where the DNA matches it firmly.

D gene,CDR3 length,V gene,J gene,CDR3 protein
TRBD1,13,TRBV28,TRBJ2-2,ASRVGTGKAGELF
-,12,TRBV4-1,TRBJ2-3,ASSQLLGTDTQY
TRBD2,16,TRBV4-3,TRBJ2-1,ASSQEGWGGRSHNEQF
TRBD1,15,TRBV4-1,TRBJ2-7,ASSRRGHGTGSHEQY
-,12,TRBV29-1,TRBJ1-5,SVKTGDSNQPQH
TRBD1,16,TRBV4-2,TRBJ2-6,ASSQDGTGGGGANVLT
-,11,TRBV6-2/TRBV6-3,TRBJ1-5,ASSNGLAEPQH
-,13,TRBV4-1,TRBJ2-1,ASSAPGRRYNEQF
-,11,TRBV20-1,TRBJ2-3,SASRGITDTQY
-,12,TRBV29-1,TRBJ2-1,SSTGTHLGNEQF
-,11,TRBV20-1,TRBJ2-5,SARVGRLETQY
TRBD2,12,TRBV11-2,TRBJ2-3,ASSPCGGTDTQY
-,10,TRBV6-2/TRBV6-3,TRBJ2-3,ASKSGLDTQY
-,13,TRBV20-1,TRBJ1-6,SARGGAEVGAALH
-,15,TRBV4-1,TRBJ1-3,ASSQGPTTLSGNTIY
TRBD2,12,TRBV20-1,TRBJ2-3,SSSGGISTDTQY
TRBD1,13,TRBV10-3,TRBJ1-2,AISESGDRIRPKS
-,14,TRBV7-9,TRBJ1-6,ASSAKQSNYNSPLH
TRBD2,11,TRBV20-1,TRBJ2-7,SAILAGGVEQY
-,10,TRBV20-1,TRBJ1-1,SASRVTTEAF